This TCR beta chain appears in the sequencing data of a study of shared clonotypes between healthy human individuals. The study's findings and limits: The diversity represented, both genetic and in exposure history, was limited by few donors.

The method was immunoSEQ multiplex PCR; TCRdb's version includes in-frame clones alone and lacks a portion of them. The sample records roughly 2.2 million clones, over 90% being singletons. This CDR3 is built from 14 residues. V lost 4 bases and J 0 bases, leaving 7 bases between the germline ends. CDR1 is SGHTA, CDR2 FQGTGA, per germline. With respect to this clone: Its specificity is unknown.

The donors were all Caucasian adults (living in Nashville, Tennessee). The source is a man aged 18-30 years in good health. Some clones in this sample may be carry-over from other donors' samples. Sequencing was performed on naive CD4+ T cells from PBMCs. Specified subset: CD45RA+ positively selected. V and J are TRBV7-3 and TRBJ2-1; no reliable D call. The CDR3 sequence: CASSYSSSYNEQFF. The DNA for the CDR3 is TGTGCCAGCAGCTACAGTAGCTCCTACAATGAGCAGTTCTTC.